What follows is one T cell receptor (beta chain) and its context. Authors' processing steps: Researchers report that nucleated cell counts were estimated from reference gene primer amplification. Profiling relied on immunoSEQ multiplex PCR, and the TCRdb table lists in-frame clones only, not all of them. For V, J and clone size, that table is used; D and trimming come from the DNA. The sample contains some 300,000 clones, around nine tenths of which appear only once. Enrollment of patients from Seattle took place during active infection, with longitudinal follow-up. The V gene's germline CDR1 is MDHEN and CDR2 SYDVKM. This CDR3 is built from 15 residues. V was shortened by 5 bases and J by 0 bases, with 13 bases between the two germline ends. This sample is drawn from a study of blood T cell repertoires in COVID-19. Study background: The study drew acute and convalescent COVID-19 samples from the United States, Italy and Spain. In each case, the material was cDNA or gDNA derived from T cells, B-cell-depleted T cells, or PBMCs.

The sequenced sample was peripheral blood. This chain links TRBV28 with TRBJ1-1; possibly TRBD1 for D (6 bases). The source is a woman under 40 with COVID-19, enrolled during active disease. The CDR3 DNA reads TGTGCCAGCAGTACTACAGGGAATATGAACACTGAAGCTTTCTTT. Protein sequence: CASSTTGNMNTEAFF.